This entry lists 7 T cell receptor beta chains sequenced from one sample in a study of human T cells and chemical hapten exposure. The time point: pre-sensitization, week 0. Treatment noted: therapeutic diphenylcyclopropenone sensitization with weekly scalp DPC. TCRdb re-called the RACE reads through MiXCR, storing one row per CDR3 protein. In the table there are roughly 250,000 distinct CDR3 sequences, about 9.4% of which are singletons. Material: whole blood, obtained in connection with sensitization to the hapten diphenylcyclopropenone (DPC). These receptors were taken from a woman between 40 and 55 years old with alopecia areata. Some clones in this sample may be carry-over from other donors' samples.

As DNA, the CDR3 is TGTGCCAGCAGGGTTGATTCCTCCCAAGAGACCCAGTACTTC. Protein sequence: CASRVDSSQETQYF. The chain combines TRBV7-2 with TRBJ2-5; D remains ambiguous. This CDR3 has 14 residues. Between the trimmed V and J ends, which lost 6 bases and 1 base, there was a span of 12 bases. Germline CDR1 reads SGHTA; CDR2 reads FQGNSA.

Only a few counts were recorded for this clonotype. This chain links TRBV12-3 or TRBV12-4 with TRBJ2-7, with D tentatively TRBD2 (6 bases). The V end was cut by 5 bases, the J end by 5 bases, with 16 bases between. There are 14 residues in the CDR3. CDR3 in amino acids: CASSPQLAANEQYF. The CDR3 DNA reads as TGTGCCAGCAGTCCCCAACTAGCAGCCAACGAGCAGTACTTC.

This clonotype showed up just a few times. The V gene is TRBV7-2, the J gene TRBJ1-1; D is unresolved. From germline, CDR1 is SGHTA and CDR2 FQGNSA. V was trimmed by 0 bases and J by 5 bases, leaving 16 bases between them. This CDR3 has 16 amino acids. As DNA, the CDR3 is TGTGCCAGCAGCTTAGCCACAGCCACCCCCCGGACTGAAGCTTTCTTT. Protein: CASSLATATPRTEAFF.

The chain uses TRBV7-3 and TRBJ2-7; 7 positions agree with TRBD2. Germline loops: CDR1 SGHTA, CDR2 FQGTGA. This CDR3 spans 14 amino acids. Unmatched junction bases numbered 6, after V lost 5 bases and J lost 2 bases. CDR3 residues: CASSKSGDAYEQYF. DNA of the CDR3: TGTGCCAGCAGCAAAAGCGGGGACGCCTACGAGCAGTACTTC.

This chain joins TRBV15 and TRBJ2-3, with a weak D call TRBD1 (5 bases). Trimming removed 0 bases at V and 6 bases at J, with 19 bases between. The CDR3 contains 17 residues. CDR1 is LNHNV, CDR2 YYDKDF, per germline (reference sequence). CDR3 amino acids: CATSRDGLSGAWDTQYF. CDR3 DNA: TGTGCCACCAGCAGAGACGGTCTAAGTGGGGCATGGGATACGCAGTATTTT.

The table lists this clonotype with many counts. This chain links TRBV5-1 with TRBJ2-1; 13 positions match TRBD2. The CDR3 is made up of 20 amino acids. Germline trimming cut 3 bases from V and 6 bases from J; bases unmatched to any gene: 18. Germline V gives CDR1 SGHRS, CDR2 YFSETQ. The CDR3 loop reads CASSSGLAGVPLGVSNEQFF. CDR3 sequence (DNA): TGCGCCAGCAGCTCCGGACTAGCGGGAGTCCCTCTCGGGGTTTCCAATGAGCAGTTCTTC.

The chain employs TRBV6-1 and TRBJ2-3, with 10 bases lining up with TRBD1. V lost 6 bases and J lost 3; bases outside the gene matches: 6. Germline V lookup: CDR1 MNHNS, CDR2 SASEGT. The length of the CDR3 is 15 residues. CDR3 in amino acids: CASSGDRGRTDTQYF. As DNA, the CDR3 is TGTGCCAGCAGCGGGGACAGGGGAAGGACAGATACGCAGTATTTT.